These 27 T cell receptor beta chains were all obtained from the same sample, sequenced in a study of CD8+ T cells in alopecia areata. Treatment denoted: oral pan-JAK inhibitor, 5-10 mg twice daily. In each case, RNA was isolated and then reverse transcribed into cDNA as the sequencing template. The repertoire was sequenced with immunoSEQ multiplex PCR; TCRdb's copy has only in-frame clones and lacks some. This table has some 190,000 clones, roughly three fifths appearing once. Sequencing was performed on CD4+ T cells sorted from blood, taken at week 4, from a patient treated with tofacitinib. The receptors were sampled from a human donor with alopecia areata.

The chain combines TRBV7-8 with TRBJ2-5; TRBD1 aligns across 7 bases. This CDR3 region has 15 residues. J lost 0 bases, V lost 2 bases, and 3 bases had no gene match. Germline CDR1 reads SGHVS; CDR2 reads FQNEAQ. The CDR3 protein is CASSLLGTDQETQYF. CDR3 DNA sequence: TGTGCCAGCAGCTTATTGGGGACAGACCAAGAGACCCAGTACTTC.

This clone appeared a few times. The V and J genes are TRBV2 and TRBJ2-1; 8 nucleotides line up with TRBD2. The ends lost 7 bases at V and 6 bases at J; junction bases unmatched: 11. This CDR3 has 15 amino acids. Germline CDR1 is SNHLY and CDR2 is FYNNEI. CDR3 amino acids: CASIKELAGLNEQFF. In nucleotides, the CDR3 is TGTGCCAGCATCAAGGAGCTAGCGGGTCTCAATGAGCAGTTCTTC.

The V gene is TRBV6-5, the J gene TRBJ1-4; possible D gene TRBD1, 5 bases. Germline loops: CDR1 MNHEY, CDR2 SVGAGI. V lost 5 bases and J 8 bases, leaving 12 bases between the germline ends. This CDR3 region has 13 residues. Here the CDR3 DNA reads TGTGCCAGCAGTAGGTGGAGGGGCGAAAAACTGTTTTTT. Residues: CASSRWRGEKLFF.

The table lists this clone with a few counts. This sequence joins TRBV29-1 and TRBJ2-6; 10 nucleotides agree with TRBD2. The CDR3 contains 17 residues. Germline V CDR1 and CDR2: SQVTM, ANQGSEA. The J segment lost 0 bases and the V segment lost 5 bases, leaving 7 bases of the junction unmatched. The CDR3 nucleotides are TGCAGCGTTTGGTCACTAGCGGGGATCTCTGGGGCCAACGTCCTGACTTTC. It encodes CSVWSLAGISGANVLTF.

Comment on this clone: An end of the junction does not agree with germline; a read error may underlie this. The chain couples TRBV29-1 to TRBJ2-1; 9 bases agree with TRBD1. CDR1 is SQVTM and CDR2 is ANQGSEA in the germline V gene. The CDR3 runs 13 residues. CDR3 DNA sequence: TGCAGGGTTGGGACAGGGTTTACCAATGAGCAGTTCTTC. This sequence encodes CRVGTGFTNEQFF.

The chain joins TRBV20-1 to TRBJ2-7; tentatively, D is TRBD1 (5 bases). The V end was cut by 1 base, the J end by 5 bases, with 6 bases between. CDR3 length: 11 residues. Looked up from germline, CDR1 is DFQATT and CDR2 is SNEGSKA (reference sequence). The CDR3 spells CSARVDNEQYF. The CDR3 coding sequence is TGCAGTGCTAGAGTGGACAACGAGCAGTACTTC.

The rearrangement links TRBV7-9 to TRBJ2-1, with 12 bases identical to TRBD2. V gave up 9 bases and J gave up 12 bases; unmatched junction bases: 9. The CDR3 totals 13 residues. CDR1 is SEHNR, CDR2 FQNEAQ, per germline (reference sequence). The CDR3 region is CASGLAGRRGQFF. As DNA, the CDR3 is TGTGCCAGTGGACTAGCGGGAAGGCGGGGGCAGTTCTTC.

This clone was seen more than once but under ten times. The gene calls are TRBV30 and TRBJ2-3, with D possibly matching TRBD1 (5 bases). The CDR3 covers 14 residues. Germline CDR1 GTSNPN, CDR2 SVGIG (reference sequence). Trimming left V 3 bases short and J 6 bases short, with 16 bases between. CDR3 nucleotide sequence: TGTGCCTGGAGAACGGGCAGGGCAGCGGATACGCAGTATTTT. It codes for CAWRTGRAADTQYF. The complete variable domain, with remaining parts taken from reference TRBV30 and TRBJ2-3, reads SQTIHQWPATLVQPVGSPLSLECTVEGTSNPNLYWYRQAAGRGLQLLFYSVGIGQISSEVPQNLSASRPQDRQFILSSKKLLLSDSGFYLCAWRTGRAADTQYFGPGTRLTVL.

This chain links TRBV30 with TRBJ1-1; D gene unclear. Germline-derived CDR1 and CDR2 are GTSNPN and SVGIG (reference sequence). This CDR3 has 12 residues. The CDR3 protein is CALTAQSAEAFF. DNA of the CDR3: TGTGCTTTGACTGCCCAAAGCGCTGAAGCTTTCTTT.

The chain links TRBV19 to TRBJ1-2; D may be TRBD1 (6 bases). V dropped 1 base and J dropped 4 bases, with 25 bases sitting between them. Germline V gene lookup returns CDR1 LNHDA and CDR2 SQIVND (reference sequence). The CDR3 has 19 residues. The CDR3 is CASSIGLAPGTGITYGYTF. CDR3 DNA: TGTGCCAGTAGTATAGGATTGGCACCTGGAACAGGGATCACCTATGGCTACACCTTC.

This clone came up a few times. The V and J genes are TRBV29-1 and TRBJ2-4, with D tentatively TRBD1 or TRBD2 (5 bases each). The germline V and J ends were trimmed by 3 bases and 6 bases, with 12 bases remaining between them. CDR1 and CDR2 (germline): SQVTM, ANQGSEA. This CDR3 comprises 13 residues. The CDR3 sequence is CSVDLPGRNIQYF. The CDR3 bases are TGCAGCGTTGATTTGCCAGGGAGAAACATTCAGTACTTC.

In this sample, this clone turned up a few times. The gene calls are TRBV10-3 and TRBJ2-1; 10 bases fit TRBD2. Trimming at V came to 8 bases and at J to 4 bases, leaving 5 bases not matched to a gene. Germline CDR1 reads ENHRY; CDR2 reads SYGVKD. CDR3 size: 14 residues. For the CDR3, the DNA is TGTGCCATCCGAGGGACTAGCGAATACAATGAGCAGTTCTTC. Its protein is CAIRGTSEYNEQFF.

This clone was counted between two and nine times. This chain uses TRBV30 with TRBJ2-3; D call uncertain. V dropped 4 bases and J dropped 3 bases, with 8 bases sitting between them. In germline, CDR1 is GTSNPN, CDR2 SVGIG (reference sequence). The CDR3 runs 12 residues. CDR3 amino acids: CAWIGPTDTQYF. The CDR3 DNA sequence: TGTGCCTGGATAGGACCTACAGATACGCAGTATTTT.

This clone was observed a few times. This rearrangement joins TRBV30 to TRBJ1-1; D is possibly TRBD1 (5 bases). The CDR3 is made up of 11 amino acids. Germline CDR1 and CDR2: GTSNPN and SVGIG (reference sequence). Trimming left V 2 bases short and J 11 bases short, with 12 bases between. CDR3 DNA: TGTGCCTGGAGTCGGGGGGTCGATGCTTTCTTT. Translation gives CAWSRGVDAFF.

Only a few counts were recorded for this clone. The genes are TRBV27 and TRBJ1-2, with D possibly matching TRBD1 (6 bases). This CDR3 contains 15 residues. CDR1 is MNHEY, CDR2 SMNVEV, per germline (reference sequence). The germline V and J ends were trimmed by 7 bases and 5 bases, with 20 bases remaining between them. The CDR3 reads CASIGTHRVKYGYTF. CDR3 DNA: TGTGCCAGCATAGGGACCCACAGGGTTAAGTATGGCTACACCTTC.

The J gene is TRBJ2-6, the V gene TRBV30; the D gene could be TRBD1 or TRBD2 (5 bases each). The CDR3 extends over 18 amino acids. CDR1 is GTSNPN and CDR2 is SVGIG in the germline V gene (reference sequence). V dropped 0 bases and J dropped 4 bases, with 19 bases sitting between them. CDR3 amino acids: CAWSVTRGALAGANVLTF. Written as DNA, the CDR3 is TGTGCCTGGAGTGTAACGAGGGGAGCGCTGGCCGGGGCCAACGTCCTGACTTTC.

This chain links TRBV7-2 with TRBJ1-2, with D hard to call. This CDR3 is 15 amino acids long. The germline gives CDR1 SGHTA, CDR2 FQGNSA. V lost 3 bases, J lost 2 bases, and 13 bases lay in between. The CDR3, as DNA: TGTGCCAGCAGCTTCCCTGGGCGGGGAAACTATGGCTACACCTTC. Amino acids: CASSFPGRGNYGYTF.

The chain links TRBV11-2 to TRBJ2-7; D is unclear. V lost 1 base, J lost 4 bases, and 8 bases lay in between. The length of the CDR3 is 13 residues. Germline V lookup: CDR1 SGHAT, CDR2 FQNNGV. CDR3 DNA: TGTGCCAGCAGCTTAGTGACTTATTACGAGCAGTACTTC. Its protein is CASSLVTYYEQYF.

CDR3 coding DNA: TGTGCCAGTATGGGACTTTACAATCAGCCCCAGCATTTT. As protein: CASMGLYNQPQHF. V and J are TRBV19 and TRBJ1-5, with D perhaps TRBD1 (5 bases). Germline CDR1 and CDR2: LNHDA and SQIVND (reference sequence). This CDR3 comprises 13 residues. The V gene lost 7 bases and the J gene lost 3 bases, with 10 bases spanning the gap.

V is TRBV30 and J is TRBJ2-2; 12 bases are a match to TRBD2. The junction had 9 bases not matched to a gene; V was cut back by 8 bases and J by 5 bases. Germline loops: CDR1 GTSNPN, CDR2 SVGIG (reference sequence). The CDR3 contains 15 residues. CDR3 sequence: CAGRLAGVRTGELFF. CDR3 coding DNA: TGTGCCGGAAGACTAGCGGGAGTACGTACCGGGGAGCTGTTTTTT.

The chain couples TRBV27 to TRBJ2-1; 8 bases line up with TRBD2. V lost 3 bases to trimming and J lost 5 bases; unmatched junction nucleotides: 6. Germline assignment: CDR1 MNHEY and CDR2 SMNVEV (reference sequence). CDR3 size: 15 residues. In nucleotides, the CDR3 is TGTGCCAGCAGTTTTCAAGCGGGAGCCCACAATGAGCAGTTCTTC. Translated: CASSFQAGAHNEQFF.

This chain uses TRBV9 with TRBJ1-2, with D perhaps matching TRBD1 (6 bases). Germline lookup yields CDR1 SGDLS and CDR2 YYNGEE. The ends were cut back, 0 bases at V and 2 bases at J, with 17 bases in the middle. The CDR3 has 17 residues. CDR3 bases: TGTGCCAGCAGCGTAGAAGCGGGGGCGCCATTCAACTATGGCTACACCTTC. As protein: CASSVEAGAPFNYGYTF.

This chain joins TRBV15 and TRBJ2-7; D might be TRBD2 (5 bases). CDR1 LNHNV and CDR2 YYDKDF come from the germline V gene (reference sequence). Trimming shortened V by 6 bases and J by 5 bases, and 8 bases separated the two germline ends. The CDR3 runs 11 residues. The CDR3 sequence is CATRAEHEQYF. CDR3 nucleotides: TGTGCCACCAGAGCGGAACACGAGCAGTACTTC.

In this sample, this clone turned up once. The chain links TRBV4-2 to TRBJ2-1; D is possibly TRBD2 (5 bases). The V end lost 0 bases, the J end lost 5 bases, and 11 bases lay between the germline ends. The length of the CDR3 is 15 residues. The germline V gene encodes CDR1 LGHNA and CDR2 YNFKEQ. The CDR3: CASSQDLASHNEQFF. The DNA of the CDR3 is TGTGCCAGCAGCCAAGATCTGGCTAGCCACAATGAGCAGTTCTTC.

The gene calls are TRBV25-1 and TRBJ1-1; possible D gene TRBD1, 6 bases. The CDR3 is made up of 13 amino acids. V lost 2 bases to trimming and J lost 9 bases, with 13 bases between them. Germline V gene data show CDR1 as MGHDK and CDR2 as SYGVNS. The CDR3, as DNA: TGTGCCAGCAGTGAAGGCCCTGGGACAAAAGCTTTCTTT. It yields the protein CASSEGPGTKAFF. The whole variable domain, remainder taken from reference TRBV25-1 and TRBJ1-1, is EADIYQTPRYLVIGTGKKITLECSQTMGHDKMYWYQQDPGMELHLIHYSYGVNSTEKGDLSSESTVSRIRTEHFPLTLESARPSHTSQYLCASSEGPGTKAFFGQGTRLTVV.

This chain joins TRBV5-1 and TRBJ1-1; 7 nucleotides line up with TRBD1. Losses at the gene ends were 3 bases for V and 7 bases for J; bases not matched to a gene: 6. In germline, CDR1 is SGHRS, CDR2 YFSETQ. The CDR3 has 13 residues. The CDR3 DNA is TGCGCCAGCAGCTGGAGGCGGGACAGTGAAGCTTTCTTT. Translated, it gives CASSWRRDSEAFF.

The rearrangement uses TRBV10-3 and TRBJ2-7; 10 bases fit TRBD2. This CDR3 has 15 residues. The J segment lost 2 bases and the V segment lost 6 bases, leaving 7 bases of the junction unmatched. Germline CDR1 and CDR2: ENHRY and SYGVKD. The CDR3 sequence is CAIRAGLAGAYEQYF. The CDR3 bases are TGTGCCATCAGGGCGGGGCTAGCGGGGGCCTACGAGCAGTACTTC.